This T cell receptor beta chain is drawn from a study of cytomegalovirus exposure and HLA in healthy donors. Study-wide background: Some 180 million T cells yielded 110 million or so unique TCR beta sequences in earlier analysis.

Healthy bone marrow donors made up the donors. 60 Vbeta and 13 Jbeta primers were used in PCR. Using immunoSEQ multiplex PCR, the repertoire was profiled, and TCRdb retains in-frame clones only, with some absent. The sample yields about 160,000 clones, 70% to 80% seen once. This CDR3 has 14 amino acids. Trimming left V 3 bases short and J 5 bases short, with 14 bases between. Germline V CDR1 and CDR2: SGHTA, FQGNSA. A note on this clone: As yet, its antigen is unknown.

Points from the study as a whole: Excluded: some indistinguishable V segments such as TRBV6-2 and TRBV6-3.

The receptor's source is a young man in good health and CMV-seropositive. Input material: PBMCs. This chain joins TRBV7-2 and TRBJ2-7; D remains ambiguous. In DNA, the CDR3 is TGTGCCAGCAGCTTTGCCAGGTTCGCGAACGAGCAGTACTTC. Translating gives CASSFARFANEQYF.